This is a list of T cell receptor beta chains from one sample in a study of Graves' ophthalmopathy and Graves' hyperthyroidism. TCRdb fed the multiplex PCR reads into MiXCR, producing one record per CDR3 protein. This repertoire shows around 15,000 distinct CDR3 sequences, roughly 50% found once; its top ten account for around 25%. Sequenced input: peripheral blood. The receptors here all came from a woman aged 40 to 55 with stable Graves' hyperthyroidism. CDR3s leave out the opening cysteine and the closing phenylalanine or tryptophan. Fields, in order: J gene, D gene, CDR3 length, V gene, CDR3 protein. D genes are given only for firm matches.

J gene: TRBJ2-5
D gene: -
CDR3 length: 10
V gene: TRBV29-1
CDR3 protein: SVETRQETQY

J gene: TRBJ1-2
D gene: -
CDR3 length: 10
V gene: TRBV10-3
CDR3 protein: APPRVRPGYT

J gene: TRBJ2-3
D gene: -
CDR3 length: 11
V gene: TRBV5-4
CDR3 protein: ASWLAGTDTQY

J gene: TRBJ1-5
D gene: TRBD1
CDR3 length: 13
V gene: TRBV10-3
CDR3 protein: AISESGQGFQPQH

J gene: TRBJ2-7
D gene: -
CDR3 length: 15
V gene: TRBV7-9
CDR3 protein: ASSPGGLSISSYEQY

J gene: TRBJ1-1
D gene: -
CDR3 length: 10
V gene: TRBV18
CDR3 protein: ASSPQGTEAF

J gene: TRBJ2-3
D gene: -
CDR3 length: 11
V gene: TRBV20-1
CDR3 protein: SAELDFSDTQY

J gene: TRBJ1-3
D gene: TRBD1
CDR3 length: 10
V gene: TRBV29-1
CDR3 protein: SVRTGGNTIY

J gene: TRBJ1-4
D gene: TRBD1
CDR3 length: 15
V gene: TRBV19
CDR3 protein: ASASGTGGATNEKLF

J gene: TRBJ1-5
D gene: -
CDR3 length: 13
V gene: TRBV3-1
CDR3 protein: ASSQDVGGNQPQH

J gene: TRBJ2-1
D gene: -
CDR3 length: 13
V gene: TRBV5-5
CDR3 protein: ASSLGPSSYNEQF

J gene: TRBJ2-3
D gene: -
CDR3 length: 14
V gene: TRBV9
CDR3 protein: ASSPFTGVDGDTQY

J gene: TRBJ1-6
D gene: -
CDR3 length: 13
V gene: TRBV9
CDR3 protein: ASSAVQGWNSPLH

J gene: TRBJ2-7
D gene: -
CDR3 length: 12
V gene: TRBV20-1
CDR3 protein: SASSASRLYEQY

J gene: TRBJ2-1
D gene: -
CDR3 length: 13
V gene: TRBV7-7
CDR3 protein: ASSFGSSSYNEQF

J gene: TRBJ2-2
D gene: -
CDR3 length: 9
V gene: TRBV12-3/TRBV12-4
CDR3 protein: ASLGAGELF

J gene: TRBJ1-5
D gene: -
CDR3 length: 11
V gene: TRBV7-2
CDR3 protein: ASSFPGNQPQH

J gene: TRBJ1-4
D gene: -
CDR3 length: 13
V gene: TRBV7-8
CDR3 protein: ASSLVETDSEKLF

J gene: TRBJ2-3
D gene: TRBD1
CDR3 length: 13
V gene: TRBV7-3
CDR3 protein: ASSTATGGPDTQY

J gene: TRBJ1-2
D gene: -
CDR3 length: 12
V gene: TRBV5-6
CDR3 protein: ASREDDRDYGYT

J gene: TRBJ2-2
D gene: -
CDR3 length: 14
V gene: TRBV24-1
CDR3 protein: ATSDLSQGDTGELF

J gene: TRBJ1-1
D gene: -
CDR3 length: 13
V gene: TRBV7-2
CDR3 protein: ASSPWLGSHTEAF

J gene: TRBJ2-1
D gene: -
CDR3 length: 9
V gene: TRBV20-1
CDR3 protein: SATEQYEQF

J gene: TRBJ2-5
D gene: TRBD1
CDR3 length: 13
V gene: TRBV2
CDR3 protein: ASSGTGEGQETQY

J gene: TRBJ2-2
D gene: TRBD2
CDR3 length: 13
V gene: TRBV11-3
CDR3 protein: VSSLAAGGTGELV

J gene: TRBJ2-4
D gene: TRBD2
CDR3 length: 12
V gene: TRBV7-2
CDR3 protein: ASSLGGASVIQY

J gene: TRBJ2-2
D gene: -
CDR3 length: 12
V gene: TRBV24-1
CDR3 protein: ATSRTDYTGELF

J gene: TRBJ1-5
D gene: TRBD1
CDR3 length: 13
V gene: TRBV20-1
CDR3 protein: SAKVDTGGNQPQH

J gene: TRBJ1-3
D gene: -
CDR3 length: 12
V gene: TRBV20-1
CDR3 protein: SARLGATGNTIY

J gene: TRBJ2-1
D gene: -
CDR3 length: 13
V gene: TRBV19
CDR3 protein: ASSIQGSTYNEQF

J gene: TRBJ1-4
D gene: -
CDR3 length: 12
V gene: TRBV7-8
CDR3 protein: ASSLGQGREKLF

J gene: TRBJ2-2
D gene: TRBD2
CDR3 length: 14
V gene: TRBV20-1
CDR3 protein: SARVLAGGQPGELF

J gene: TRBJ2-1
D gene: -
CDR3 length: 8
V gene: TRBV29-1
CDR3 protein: SVDFGRTF

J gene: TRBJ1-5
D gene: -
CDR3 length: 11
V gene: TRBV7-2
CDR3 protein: ASSLWVNQPQH

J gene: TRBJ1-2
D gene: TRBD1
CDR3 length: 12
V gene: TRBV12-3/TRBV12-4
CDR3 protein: ASSLGQRNYGYT

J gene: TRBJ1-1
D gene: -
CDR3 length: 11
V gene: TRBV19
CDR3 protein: ASSFGGYTEAY

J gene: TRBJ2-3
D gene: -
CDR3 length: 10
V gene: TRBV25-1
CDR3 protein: ASRDDSDTQY

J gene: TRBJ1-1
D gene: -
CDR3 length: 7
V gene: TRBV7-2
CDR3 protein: ASSPGAF

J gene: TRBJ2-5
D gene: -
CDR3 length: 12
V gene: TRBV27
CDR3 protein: ASSPGQTRRAQY

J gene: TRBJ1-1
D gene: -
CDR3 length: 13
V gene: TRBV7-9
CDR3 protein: ASSLALQGRTEAF

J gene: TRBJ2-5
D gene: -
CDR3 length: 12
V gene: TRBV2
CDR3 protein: ASTDQGTTQPQY

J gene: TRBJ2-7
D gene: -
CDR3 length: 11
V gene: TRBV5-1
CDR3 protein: ASSLGADYEQY

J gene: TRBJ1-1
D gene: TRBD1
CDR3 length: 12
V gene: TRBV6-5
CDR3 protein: ASRGGWTGSEAF

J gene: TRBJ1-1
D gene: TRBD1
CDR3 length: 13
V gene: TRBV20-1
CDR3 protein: SARDTRTGRTEAF

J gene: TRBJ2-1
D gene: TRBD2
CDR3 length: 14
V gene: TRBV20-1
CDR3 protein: SARDSASGSPNEQF

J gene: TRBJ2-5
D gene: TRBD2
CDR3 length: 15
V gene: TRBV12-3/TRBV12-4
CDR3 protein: ASSPHLAGDTGETQY

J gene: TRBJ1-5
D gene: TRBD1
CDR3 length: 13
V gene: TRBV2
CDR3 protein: ASGVEEGANQPQH

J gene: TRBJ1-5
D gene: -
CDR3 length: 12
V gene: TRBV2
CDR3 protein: ASSGQREDQPQH

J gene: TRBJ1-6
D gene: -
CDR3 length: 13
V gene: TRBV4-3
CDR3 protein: ASSQGVQANSPLH

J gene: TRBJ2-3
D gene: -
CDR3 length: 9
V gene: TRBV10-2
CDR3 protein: ASSDGDTQY

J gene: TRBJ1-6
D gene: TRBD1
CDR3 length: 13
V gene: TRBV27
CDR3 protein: ASSLSGTATVPLH

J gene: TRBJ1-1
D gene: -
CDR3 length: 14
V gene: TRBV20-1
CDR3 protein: SASRSRGGMNTEAF

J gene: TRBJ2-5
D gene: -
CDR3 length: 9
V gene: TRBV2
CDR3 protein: ASTGKETQY